This TCR beta chain derives from a study of cytomegalovirus exposure and HLA in healthy donors. Study as a whole: Of a few hundred genotyped donors, about 80% clustered with self-reported Caucasian donors. The study, taken as a whole, reports: Several of the most significant clusters were apparently associated with common viral pathogens in a later analysis.

On this clone itself: Its specificity is not known.

PCR amplification relied on 60 Vbeta primers (plus 13 Jbeta primers). Authors' analysis steps: Unique TCR beta chains numbered around 75 million in a later analysis, with around 10 million shared. The protocol was immunoSEQ multiplex PCR, while the TCRdb copy is restricted to in-frame clones and leaves out a portion. That table is the source of V, J and clone size, and D and trimming were worked out from the DNA. This table holds hundreds of thousands of clones, about two thirds found once. CDR1 is SNHLY and CDR2 is FYNNEI in the germline V gene. The V segment lost 7 bases and the J segment 3 bases; nucleotides outside the gene matches: 10. The CDR3 spans 16 residues.

This chain joins TRBV2 and TRBJ2-3, with 10 bases aligning to TRBD1. The sequencing input was PBMCs. The TCR was taken from a middle-aged man in good health and CMV-seropositive. CDR3 amino acids: CASTRGGQGITDTQYF. The CDR3 DNA sequence: TGTGCCAGCACGAGGGGGGGACAGGGGATAACAGATACGCAGTATTTT.